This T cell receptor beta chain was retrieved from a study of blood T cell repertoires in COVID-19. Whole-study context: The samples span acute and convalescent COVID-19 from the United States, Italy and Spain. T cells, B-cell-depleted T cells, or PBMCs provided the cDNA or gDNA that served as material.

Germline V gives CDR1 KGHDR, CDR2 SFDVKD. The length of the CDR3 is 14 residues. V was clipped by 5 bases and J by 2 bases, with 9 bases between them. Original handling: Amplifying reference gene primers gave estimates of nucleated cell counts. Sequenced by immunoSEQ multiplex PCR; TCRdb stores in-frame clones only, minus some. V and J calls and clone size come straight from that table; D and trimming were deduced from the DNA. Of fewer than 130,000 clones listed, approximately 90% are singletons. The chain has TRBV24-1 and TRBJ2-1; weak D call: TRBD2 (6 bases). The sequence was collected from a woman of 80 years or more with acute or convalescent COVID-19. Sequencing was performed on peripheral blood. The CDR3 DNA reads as TGTGCCACCAGTGGGTGGGGGGCCTACAATGAGCAGTTCTTC. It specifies CATSGWGAYNEQFF.